This T cell receptor (beta chain) was documented in a study of technical replicates of blood from a few donors. Profiling relied on immunoSEQ multiplex PCR, and the TCRdb table lists in-frame clones only, not all of them. Of 65,000 to 95,000 clones in the sample, 95% to 98% are singletons; the top ten hold 0.12% to 0.15%. Germline V lookup: CDR1 MNHEY, CDR2 SMNVEV (reference sequence). The ends lost 6 bases at V and 7 bases at J; junction bases unmatched: 3. The CDR3 has 12 residues. The chain recombines TRBV27 with TRBJ2-1; 7 nucleotides agree with TRBD2. This receptor was identified in a human donor in good health. The sequencing sample was made of T cells isolated from PBMCs. The CDR3 sequence is CASRGGVNEQFF. For the CDR3, the DNA is TGTGCCAGCAGGGGGGGGGTAAATGAGCAGTTCTTC.